The 26 T cell receptor beta chains reported below all come from one sample, sequenced in a study of T cells in Graves' hyperthyroidism and ophthalmopathy. Amplification targeted TCR beta CDR3 regions from RNA transcripts. Using the HTBI primer set, a first-round RT-PCR was run on the TCR CDR3. In TCRdb, the multiplex PCR reads were re-called with MiXCR into one record per CDR3 protein. The sample includes about 300,000 distinct CDR3 sequences, around 16% of them seen just once. Sequencing was carried out using blood. The receptors stem from a man aged 25 to 40 with Graves' hyperthyroidism.

This clonotype was recorded at least ten times. The rearrangement joins TRBV7-9 to TRBJ2-5, with D maybe TRBD2 (5 bases). Trimming took 3 bases from V and 0 from J, leaving 20 bases between them. The CDR3 contains 18 residues. Germline loops: CDR1 SEHNR, CDR2 FQNEAQ (reference sequence). As DNA, the CDR3 is TGTGCCAGCAGCTTCCCGCTAGCCGAACCGACGTACCAAGAGACCCAGTACTTC. Translated: CASSFPLAEPTYQETQYF.

This clonotype was counted a few times. J is TRBJ2-7 and V is TRBV19; D ambiguous. V gave up 5 bases and J gave up 0 bases, with 11 bases separating them. In germline, CDR1 is LNHDA, CDR2 SQIVND (reference sequence). The CDR3 extends over 14 amino acids. CDR3 DNA: TGTGCCAGTAGTGTACGGTTTAGCTCCTACGAGCAGTACTTC. It codes for CASSVRFSSYEQYF.

This clonotype has ten or more counts. The chain couples TRBV30 to TRBJ2-1; 12 nucleotides match TRBD1. The germline V gene has CDR1 GTSNPN and CDR2 SVGIG (reference sequence). The CDR3 is made up of 15 amino acids. Unmatched junction bases numbered 7, after V lost 5 bases and J lost 5 bases. Here the CDR3 DNA reads TGTGCCTGGCACCCGGGACAGGGGGCGAACAATGAGCAGTTCTTC. Protein: CAWHPGQGANNEQFF.

This clonotype showed up many times. Here the CDR3 reads CASSYGADSYEQYF. CDR3 nucleotide sequence: TGTGCCAGCAGTTACGGAGCGGACTCCTACGAGCAGTACTTC. The chain combines TRBV6-2 or TRBV6-3 with TRBJ2-7, with D maybe TRBD2 (5 bases). Trimming took 2 bases from V and 0 from J, leaving 8 bases between them. In germline, CDR1 is MNHEY, CDR2 SVGEGT. The CDR3 contains 14 residues.

The chain uses TRBV19 and TRBJ1-1, with D unclear. Trimming left V 3 bases short and J 12 bases short, with 20 bases between. CDR3 length: 14 residues. Germline CDR1 LNHDA, CDR2 SQIVND (reference sequence). CDR3 sequence reads: CASSIRSSPPVTFF. In DNA, the CDR3 is TGTGCCAGTAGTATCCGGTCATCCCCACCTGTAACTTTCTTT.

There are many counts of this clonotype. The rearrangement links TRBV20-1 to TRBJ2-1, with 9 bases that match TRBD2. From germline, CDR1 is DFQATT and CDR2 SNEGSKA (reference sequence). The CDR3 covers 15 residues. Unmatched junction bases numbered 5, after V lost 3 bases and J lost 2 bases. The chain's CDR3 is CSASDQREAYNEQFF. As DNA, the CDR3 is TGCAGTGCTAGTGACCAGCGGGAGGCCTACAATGAGCAGTTCTTC.

This clonotype has a handful of counts. This chain uses TRBV18 with TRBJ1-3; tentatively, D is TRBD1 (5 bases). The CDR3 spans 15 residues. Germline V lookup: CDR1 KGHSH, CDR2 LQKENI. V lost 5 bases and J lost 0, with 11 bases in between. CDR3 sequence: CASSSGRDSGNTIYF. In nucleotides, the CDR3 is TGTGCCAGCTCATCGGGACGCGACTCTGGAAACACCATATATTTT.

V and J are TRBV28 and TRBJ2-7; D not resolved. The CDR3 has 15 residues. The V end was cut by 4 bases, the J end by 7 bases, with 20 bases between. Germline loops: CDR1 MDHEN, CDR2 SYDVKM. The CDR3 sequence: CASSSAAGLTREQYF. The CDR3 nucleotides are TGTGCCAGCAGTTCGGCTGCAGGTCTTACGAGGGAGCAGTACTTC.

The genes are TRBV19 and TRBJ2-5; TRBD2 aligns across 9 bases. This CDR3 has 15 residues. Germline V gene sequence: CDR1 LNHDA, CDR2 SQIVND (reference sequence). The V gene end was trimmed by 1 base and the J gene end by 5 bases; junction bases not matched to a gene: 5. The CDR3 here is CASSIGSGRGETQYF. CDR3 DNA sequence: TGTGCCAGTAGTATAGGTAGCGGGAGAGGGGAGACCCAGTACTTC.

This clonotype showed up just a few times. The chain uses TRBV19 and TRBJ1-5; D is uncertain. Germline CDR1 is LNHDA and CDR2 is SQIVND (reference sequence). The CDR3 length is 11 residues. V lost 6 bases to trimming and J lost 11 bases, with 11 bases between them. The CDR3 spells CASRAGGTQHF. For the CDR3, the DNA is TGTGCCAGTAGAGCCGGCGGGACCCAGCATTTT.

Comment on this clonotype: This clone may be a read error of a much larger clone one base away. The rearrangement uses TRBV7-9 and TRBJ2-1, with D perhaps given as TRBD1 or TRBD2 (5 bases each). The CDR3 runs 14 residues. Germline CDR1 SEHNR, CDR2 FQNEAQ (reference sequence). Trimming shortened V by 10 bases and J by 4 bases, and 17 bases separated the two germline ends. This CDR3 reads CANRFGTDYNEQFF. The CDR3 DNA reads TGTGCCAACAGATTTGGGACCGATTACAATGAGCAGTTCTTC. Full variable domain (rest looked up from reference TRBV7-9 and TRBJ2-1): DTGVSQNPRHKITKRGQNVTFRCDPISEHNRLYWYRQTLGQGPEFLTYFQNEAQLEKSRLLSDRFSAERPKGSFSTLEIQRTEQGDSAMYLCANRFGTDYNEQFFGPGTRLTVL.

This clonotype was counted at least ten times. The chain links TRBV30 to TRBJ1-1; D is uncertain. Germline V gene data show CDR1 as GTSNPN and CDR2 as SVGIG (reference sequence). The CDR3 is made up of 10 amino acids. Trimming took off 3 bases at V and 7 bases at J, with 6 bases between the two ends. The CDR3 DNA sequence: TGTGCCTGGAGCCCCCTTGAAGCTTTCTTT. Translating it yields CAWSPLEAFF.

For this clonotype: At one end the junction does not follow the germline gene, possibly because of a read error. V usage is TRBV19 and J usage is TRBJ2-1, with D uncertain. The CDR3 totals 15 residues. CDR1 and CDR2 from the germline V gene are LNHDA and SQIVND (reference sequence). CDR3 loop: CASSPSTYAYNERFF. In nucleotides, the CDR3 is TGTGCCAGTAGTCCCTCTACGTACGCTTACAATGAGCGGTTCTTC. The full variable domain, in which reference TRBV19 and TRBJ2-1 provide the parts outside the CDR3, is DGGITQSPKYLFRKEGQNVTLSCEQNLNHDAMYWYRQDPGQGLRLIYYSQIVNDFQKGDIAEGYSVSREKKESFPLTVTSAQKNPTAFYLCASSPSTYAYNERFFGPGTRLTVL.

This clonotype occurred a few times. This chain connects TRBV10-3 to TRBJ2-5, with D tentatively TRBD1 or TRBD2 (6 bases each). V lost 5 bases and J lost 5, with 12 bases in between. CDR1 and CDR2 (germline): ENHRY, SYGVKD. The CDR3 is 13 amino acids. The CDR3 DNA reads TGTGCCATCAGTTCAGGGGACTGGGAGACCCAGTACTTC. Residues: CAISSGDWETQYF.

This clonotype occurred many times. The V call is TRBV7-4, the J call TRBJ1-2; the D is unclear. The V gene's germline CDR1 is SGHVT and CDR2 SQSDAQ. Trimming took 2 bases from V and 1 from J, leaving 14 bases between them. This CDR3 has 16 amino acids. For the CDR3, the DNA is TGTGCCAGCAGCTTACCAGCACCTCCCCTTAACTATGGCTACACCTTC. Translating gives CASSLPAPPLNYGYTF.

The J gene is TRBJ1-1, the V gene TRBV13; D perhaps matches TRBD1 (5 bases). CDR3 length: 16 amino acids. Germline CDR1 is PRHDT and CDR2 is FYEKMQ (reference sequence). V shed 3 bases and J shed 7 bases, with 21 bases lying between them. CDR3 in DNA: TGTGCCAGCAGCTTTGGAACCGGGACCGACTCTTTTGAAGCTTTCTTT. Its translation: CASSFGTGTDSFEAFF.

J is TRBJ2-7 and V is TRBV4-1, with D uncertain. The CDR3 contains 13 residues. Germline-derived CDR1 and CDR2 are MGHRA and YSYEKL. V lost 1 base and J lost 2, with 6 bases in between. CDR3 DNA sequence: TGCGCCAGCAGCCAAGTTGGAACCTACGAGCAGTACTTC. Amino acid sequence: CASSQVGTYEQYF.

The sample holds many counts of this clonotype. V gene TRBV11-3 combines with J gene TRBJ1-1; 10 bases match TRBD1. J gave up 9 bases and V 5 bases, and 6 bases lay outside the gene matches. CDR1 is SGHNT and CDR2 is YENEEA in the germline V gene. This CDR3 comprises 13 residues. The CDR3 here is CASSLDRGLQAFF. The CDR3 nucleotides read TGTGCCAGCAGCCTGGACAGGGGGTTGCAAGCTTTCTTT.

J is TRBJ1-6 and V is TRBV6-1, with D hard to call. The germline V gene encodes CDR1 MNHNS and CDR2 SASEGT. The CDR3 consists of 16 residues. V was clipped by 7 bases and J by 8 bases, with 21 bases between them. CDR3: CASKAPPRGPDSPLHF. CDR3 coding DNA: TGTGCCAGCAAGGCCCCACCTCGCGGGCCCGATTCACCCCTCCACTTT.

This clonotype was observed at least ten times. V is TRBV12-3 or TRBV12-4 and J is TRBJ2-5; D is unresolved. The CDR3 runs to 12 residues. V was cut by 4 bases and J by 4 bases, with 7 bases left in between. The CDR3 region has the DNA TGTGCCAGCAGTTCCTACGGAGAGACCCAGTACTTC. The encoded protein is CASSSYGETQYF.

Regarding this clonotype: A much larger clone lies a single base off, so this may be a read error. This chain links TRBV20-1 with TRBJ2-2, with a weak D call TRBD2 (5 bases). The CDR3 runs 14 residues. Germline CDR1 and CDR2: DFQATT and SNEGSKA (reference sequence). CDR3 sequence: CSASSNANTGEPFF. The CDR3 nucleotides are TGCAGTGCTAGTAGCAACGCGAACACCGGGGAGCCGTTTTTT.

The chain combines TRBV13 with TRBJ1-3; no definite D call. Germline lookup yields CDR1 PRHDT and CDR2 FYEKMQ (reference sequence). The CDR3 contains 15 residues. Trimming took 3 bases from V and 4 from J, leaving 13 bases between them. The CDR3 here is CASSFRSDFGNTIYF. The CDR3 bases are TGTGCCAGCAGCTTTAGGTCCGACTTCGGAAACACCATATATTTT.

This chain links TRBV29-1 with TRBJ2-7; D unresolved. In germline, CDR1 is SQVTM, CDR2 ANQGSEA. The CDR3 spans 11 residues. Trimming pared 4 bases from V and 4 bases from J, leaving 8 bases between. The CDR3 reads CSVGAGYEQYF. CDR3 DNA: TGCAGCGTTGGGGCCGGATACGAGCAGTACTTC.

This clonotype has ten or more counts. The chain has TRBV20-1 and TRBJ1-1, with D possibly being TRBD1 (5 bases). Per germline, CDR1 DFQATT and CDR2 SNEGSKA (reference sequence). With 4 bases removed from V and 6 bases from J, the gap between germline ends came to 21 bases. The CDR3 has 15 residues. CDR3 DNA sequence: TGCAGTGCTACCCTGGGACCGCAGTCGTTCGCTGAAGCTTTCTTT. Encoded protein: CSATLGPQSFAEAFF.

This clonotype turned up a few times. CDR3: CASSPRWGTGENGYGYTF. In DNA form, the CDR3 reads TGTGCCAGTAGTCCTCGATGGGGGACAGGGGAAAATGGCTATGGCTACACCTTC. This rearrangement joins TRBV19 to TRBJ1-2; TRBD1 aligns across 10 bases. The J segment lost 4 bases and the V segment lost 5 bases, leaving 16 bases of the junction unmatched. Per germline, CDR1 LNHDA and CDR2 SQIVND (reference sequence). CDR3 length: 18 residues.

Ten or more counts support this clonotype. This chain uses TRBV6-1 with TRBJ1-5; 8 nucleotides line up with TRBD1. The V gene's germline CDR1 is MNHNS and CDR2 SASEGT. With V trimmed by 6 bases and J by 6 bases, 7 bases remained unmatched. This CDR3 comprises 14 residues. The CDR3: CASRRTGLSQPQHF. The CDR3 DNA reads as TGTGCCAGCAGAAGGACAGGGCTGTCTCAGCCCCAGCATTTT.